A selection of T cell receptor beta chains follows, all from one sample in a study of blood T cell repertoires in COVID-19. TCRdb's table, derived via immunoSEQ multiplex PCR, lists solely in-frame clones and lacks some. The table has about 100,000 clones, 79% seen once. Source material: peripheral blood. All receptors derive from a human donor in a cohort sampled during active COVID-19. Each CDR3 is given with its conserved first and last residue. Each record gives: D gene, J gene, V gene, clone size, CDR3 DNA, CDR3 protein. D genes are given only for firm matches. Clone size is given for some rows only: seen once, a few or many times, or a class if the clone is expanded.

>.|TRBJ1-6|TRBV5-1|few
TGCGCCAGCAGGATAAGTAACAACGGGGATTCACCCCTCCACTTT
CASRISNNGDSPLHF
>TRBD2|TRBJ2-1|TRBV5-1|.
TGCGCCAGCAATATAGCGGGGAGCTACAATGAGCAGTTCTTC
CASNIAGSYNEQFF
>TRBD1|TRBJ2-1|TRBV27|.
TGTGCCAGCAGTTTAGGACAGGGCGGTGAGCAGTTCTTC
CASSLGQGGEQFF
>.|TRBJ2-2|TRBV18|once
TGTGCCAGCTCACCCGAGGGCCCCACCGGGGAGCTGTTTTTT
CASSPEGPTGELFF
>.|TRBJ2-3|TRBV7-2|.
TGTGCCAGCAGCTCTCAAGTTCGGGGATTGACAGATACGCAGTATTTT
CASSSQVRGLTDTQYF
>.|TRBJ2-3|TRBV11-2|.
TGTGCCAGCAGCCAATCGCGAATTCCTAGCACAGATACGCAGTATTTT
CASSQSRIPSTDTQYF
>TRBD1|TRBJ2-2|TRBV7-6|few
TGTGCCAGCAGCTTCGCTCCGGGACAGCCAGCCACCGGGGAGCTGTTTTTT
CASSFAPGQPATGELFF
>TRBD2|TRBJ2-7|TRBV7-9|.
TGTGCCAGCAGCGACTCGACTAGCGGGAGCTCCTACGAGCAGTACTTC
CASSDSTSGSSYEQYF
>.|TRBJ2-1|TRBV6-5|.
TGTGCCACCACCCCCCGGGCTAGCCCCTCCAATGAGCAGTTCTTC
CATTPRASPSNEQFF
>.|TRBJ2-1|TRBV5-6|.
TGTGCCAGCAACGACAGGAGAACCTACAATGAGCAGTTCTTC
CASNDRRTYNEQFF
>TRBD1|TRBJ2-7|TRBV3-1/TRBV3-2|.
TGTGCCAGCAGCCAAGATAGCTCGGGACAGGGTTACGAGCAGTACTTC
CASSQDSSGQGYEQYF
>TRBD1|TRBJ2-7|TRBV15|.
TGTGCCACCAGCAGAGATGGGACAGCCTCCTACGAGCAGTACTTC
CATSRDGTASYEQYF
>.|TRBJ1-4|TRBV29-1|once
TGCAGCGTTGTGACAGGAGCAGCTAATGAAAAACTGTTTTTT
CSVVTGAANEKLFF
>.|TRBJ2-5|TRBV6-6|.
TGTGCCAGCACCCCAAGGTCGGGAGAGACCCAGTACTTC
CASTPRSGETQYF
>TRBD2|TRBJ2-1|TRBV5-6|.
TGTGCCAGCAGCTTGGGTGTGGTAGCGGGGGTCCAGTTCTTC
CASSLGVVAGVQFF
>.|TRBJ2-1|TRBV24-1|.
TGTGCCACCAGCCTAGGAGGTGGTTCCTACAATGAGCAGTTCTTC
CATSLGGGSYNEQFF
>TRBD2|TRBJ2-5|TRBV30|few
TGTGCCTACTCCGGGACTAGCGGGATGGGAGAGACCCAGTACTTC
CAYSGTSGMGETQYF
>TRBD1|TRBJ2-2|TRBV7-3|.
TGTGCCAGCAGCCCCAACAGGGGCCCCGGGGAGCTGTTTTTT
CASSPNRGPGELFF
>TRBD2|TRBJ2-7|TRBV5-4|.
TGTGCCAGCAGCGCGGCCGGGACTAGCGTCTACGAGCAGTACTTC
CASSAAGTSVYEQYF
>.|TRBJ2-7|TRBV24-1|.
TGTGCCACCAGCTTGGGAGACGGCGCGGCCTACGAGCAGTACTTC
CATSLGDGAAYEQYF
>.|TRBJ1-6|TRBV29-1|.
TGCAGCGTTGCGACACGTAATGATAATTCACCCCTCCACTTT
CSVATRNDNSPLHF